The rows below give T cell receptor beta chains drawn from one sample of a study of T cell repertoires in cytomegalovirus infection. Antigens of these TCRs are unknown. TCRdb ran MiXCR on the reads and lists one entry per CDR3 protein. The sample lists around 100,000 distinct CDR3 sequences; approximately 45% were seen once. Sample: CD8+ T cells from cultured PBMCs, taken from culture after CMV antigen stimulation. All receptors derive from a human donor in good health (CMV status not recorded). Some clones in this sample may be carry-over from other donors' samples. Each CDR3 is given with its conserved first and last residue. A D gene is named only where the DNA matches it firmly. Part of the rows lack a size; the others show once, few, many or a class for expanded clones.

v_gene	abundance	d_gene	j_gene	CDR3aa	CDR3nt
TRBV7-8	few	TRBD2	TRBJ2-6	CASSLRAGGPPGANVLTF	TGTGCCAGCAGCTTACGGGCGGGGGGGCCCCCCGGGGCCAACGTCCTGACTTTC
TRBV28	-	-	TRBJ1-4	CASSSRRDWGPKAKKTTNEKLFF	TGTGCCAGCAGTTCAAGAAGGGATTGGGGACCAAAAGCGAAAAAAACAACTAATGAAAAACTGTTTTTT
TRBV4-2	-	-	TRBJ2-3	CASSPEPFTDTQYF	TGTGCCAGCAGCCCTGAACCCTTCACAGATACGCAGTATTTT
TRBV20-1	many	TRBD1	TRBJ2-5	CSAPQQQGQETQYF	TGCAGTGCACCGCAGCAACAGGGGCAAGAGACCCAGTACTTC
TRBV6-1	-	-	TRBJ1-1	CASSEYNTEAFF	TGTGCCAGCAGTGAATACAACACTGAAGCTTTCTTT
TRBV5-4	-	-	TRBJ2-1	CASSPETAQINEQFF	TGTGCCAGCAGCCCCGAAACGGCTCAAATCAATGAGCAGTTCTTC
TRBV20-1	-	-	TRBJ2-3	CSARLTGTGHTDTQYF	TGCAGTGCTAGACTCACCGGGACTGGCCATACAGATACGCAGTATTTT
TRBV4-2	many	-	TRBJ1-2	CASSQRGGAQSGYGYTF	TGTGCCAGCAGCCAGAGGGGTGGGGCCCAGAGCGGCTATGGCTACACCTTC
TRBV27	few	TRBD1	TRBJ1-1	CATSLDRGGTEAFF	TGTGCCACCAGTCTCGACAGGGGCGGCACTGAAGCTTTCTTT
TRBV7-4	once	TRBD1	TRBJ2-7	CASSLTGTGDYEQYF	TGTGCCAGCAGCTTAACAGGGACAGGCGATTACGAGCAGTACTTC
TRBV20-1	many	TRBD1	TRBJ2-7	CSARDMGQGYEQYF	TGCAGTGCTAGAGATATGGGACAGGGCTACGAGCAGTACTTC
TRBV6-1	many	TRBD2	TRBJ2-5	CASSEWTSGGQETQYF	TGTGCCAGCAGTGAATGGACTAGCGGGGGTCAAGAGACCCAGTACTTC
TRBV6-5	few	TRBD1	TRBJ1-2	CASSYSQGGNYGYTF	TGTGCCAGCAGTTACTCTCAGGGGGGTAACTATGGCTACACCTTC
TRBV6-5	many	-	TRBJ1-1	CASSYSWNTEAFF	TGTGCCAGCAGTTACAGCTGGAACACTGAAGCTTTCTTT
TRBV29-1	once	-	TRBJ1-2	CSVTDSYGYTF	TGCAGCGTCACGGACAGCTATGGCTACACCTTC
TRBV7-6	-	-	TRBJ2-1	CASSGTSDEQFF	TGTGCCAGCAGCGGAACCAGCGATGAGCAGTTCTTC
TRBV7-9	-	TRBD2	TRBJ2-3	CASSSSGVSTDTQYF	TGTGCCAGCAGCTCGAGCGGGGTGAGCACAGATACGCAGTATTTT
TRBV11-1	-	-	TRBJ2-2	CASSSHITGELFF	TGTGCCAGCAGCTCCCACATCACCGGGGAGCTGTTTTTT
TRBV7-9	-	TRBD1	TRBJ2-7	CASSETGRVEQYF	TGTGCCAGCAGCGAGACAGGGAGAGTCGAGCAGTACTTC
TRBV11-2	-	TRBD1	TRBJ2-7	CASRATGDEQYF	TGTGCCAGCAGAGCGACAGGGGACGAGCAGTACTTC
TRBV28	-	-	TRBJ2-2	CASSLTLAGELFF	TGTGCCAGCAGTTTAACTCTAGCCGGGGAGCTGTTTTTT
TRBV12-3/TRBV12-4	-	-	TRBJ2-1	CASSHNRWDSIYNEQFF	TGTGCCAGCAGTCACAACCGCTGGGATTCGATATACAATGAGCAGTTCTTC